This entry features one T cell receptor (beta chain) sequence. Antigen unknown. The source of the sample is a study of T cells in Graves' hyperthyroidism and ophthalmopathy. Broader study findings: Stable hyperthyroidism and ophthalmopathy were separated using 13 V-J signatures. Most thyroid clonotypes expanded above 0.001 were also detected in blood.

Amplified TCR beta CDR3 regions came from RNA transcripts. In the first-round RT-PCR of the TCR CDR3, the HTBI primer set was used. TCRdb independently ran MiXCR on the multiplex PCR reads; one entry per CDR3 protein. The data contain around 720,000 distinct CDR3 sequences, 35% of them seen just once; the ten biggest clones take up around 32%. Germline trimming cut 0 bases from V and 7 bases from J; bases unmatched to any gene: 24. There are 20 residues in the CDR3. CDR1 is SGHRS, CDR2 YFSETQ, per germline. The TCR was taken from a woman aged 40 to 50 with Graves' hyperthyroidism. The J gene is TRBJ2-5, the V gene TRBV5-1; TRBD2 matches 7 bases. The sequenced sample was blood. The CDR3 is CASSLGGPPAMAGVRGTQYF. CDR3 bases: TGCGCCAGCAGCTTGGGCGGGCCCCCGGCTATGGCGGGAGTAAGAGGGACCCAGTACTTC.